These 2 T cell receptor beta chains share one sample of origin, sequenced in a study of T cell clusters in autoimmune cytopenias. Multiplex touch-down PCR amplified TRB using TRB-A and TRB-B pools in one tube. TCRdb reanalyzed the multiplex PCR reads, giving one entry per CDR3 protein sequence and no DNA. The sample has nearly 5,500 distinct CDR3 sequences. TRB was amplified from 250 ng of peripheral blood genomic DNA per sample. The sample was also linked to a second study, of T cell repertoires in aging, cancer and after chemotherapy.

Sequencing was done on a sample of peripheral blood. These receptors all stem from a human donor in good health.

The chain recombines TRBV28 with TRBJ1-2. Germline CDR1 reads MDHEN; CDR2 reads SYDVKM. The CDR3 is 15 residues long. This CDR3 reads CASKKGRSTNYGYTF.

This clonotype is labeled medium-sized based on frequency. CDR3 loop: CASSGRAGRLRNEQFF. J is TRBJ2-1 and V is TRBV5-4; the D call of TRBD2 rests on TCRdb alone, since no DNA is present to check it. This CDR3 spans 16 amino acids. Germline lookup yields CDR1 SGHNT and CDR2 YYREEE (reference sequence).